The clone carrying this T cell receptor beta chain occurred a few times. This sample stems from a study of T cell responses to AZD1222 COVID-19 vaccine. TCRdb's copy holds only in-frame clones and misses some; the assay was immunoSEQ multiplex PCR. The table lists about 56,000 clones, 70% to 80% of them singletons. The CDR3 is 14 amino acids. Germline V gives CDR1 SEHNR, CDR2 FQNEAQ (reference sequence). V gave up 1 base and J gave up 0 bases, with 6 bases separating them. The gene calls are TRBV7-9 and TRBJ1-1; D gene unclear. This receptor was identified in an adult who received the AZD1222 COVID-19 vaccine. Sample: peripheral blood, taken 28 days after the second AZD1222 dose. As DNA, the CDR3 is TGTGCCAGCAGCTTAGGGCGGTTGAACACTGAAGCTTTCTTT. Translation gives CASSLGRLNTEAFF.